This T cell receptor (beta chain) emerged from a study of chemoradiotherapy in HPV16-positive cancers. Method: immunoSEQ multiplex PCR; TCRdb's copy keeps in-frame clones and lacks some. Seen here are roughly 10,000 clones, over 65% observed once, and the top ten hold about 37%. V was cut by 0 bases and J by 1 base, with 13 bases left in between. From germline, CDR1 is SGHNT and CDR2 YYREEE (reference sequence). This CDR3 has 16 residues. The chain combines TRBV5-4 with TRBJ2-5, with unresolved D. This material was collected from a patient who underwent chemoradiotherapy. The source of this sequence is a human donor with HPV-associated anogenital cancer. Here the CDR3 DNA reads TGTGCCAGCAGCTTGGCCGGTGGCGGATTCCAAGAGACCCAGTACTTC. Its translation: CASSLAGGGFQETQYF.